This T cell receptor (beta chain) originates from a study of blood T cell repertoires in COVID-19 (dated by TCRdb to 2020 to 2021). Describing the broader study: The collaborator samples originated in the United States, Italy and Spain and spanned the acute and convalescent phases of COVID-19. The material from the prospective study consisted of cDNA or gDNA derived from T cells, B-cell-depleted T cells, or PBMCs. The dataset comprised deeply sampled blood TCRbeta repertoires from subjects exposed to, actively infected with, or recovered from COVID-19. A freely available public database, intended as a resource for researchers studying the immune response to SARS-CoV-2, is where the repertoires were released. Samples came from the ongoing ImmuneRACE study (first 160 participants) plus 1,254 subjects from 6 global collaborators. Nearly every sample came with metadata listing a de-identified subject ID, COVID-19 status, age in years and sex. HLA class I and class II types, where available, came from metadata supplied by the sample provider rather than from assay-based typing. Points the paper makes about the study in general: The amount of clinical and demographic metadata varied by source and participant and was provided uncurated.

V is shortened by 6 bases, J by 4 bases, and the region joining them spans 17 bases. Reading from cysteine to phenylalanine, the CDR3 counts 15 amino acids. The retained sequence is limited to the CDR3, 45 bases, with the frame set at the first base. The germline V gene (reference sequence) sets CDR1 to LNHDA and CDR2 to SQIVND. The immunoSEQ Assay, a bias-controlled multiplex PCR, was used to amplify TCRbeta CDR3 regions from genomic DNA. Per the original workflow: The number of nucleated cells in each sample was estimated by amplification of reference gene primers within the assay. Sequence reads were collapsed and filtered to measure the absolute abundance of every unique TCRbeta CDR3 rearrangement. Productive Simpson clonality was computed per sample as the square root of Simpson's diversity index over productive rearrangements. Here the immuneACCESS table is served through TCRdb, limited to in-frame sequences with V and J called. Missing clones are a known gap in these copies; in checked studies unresolved V genes cover under half, and the rest lacks a known reason. From that table come the V and J calls and clone size; the DNA was used to work out D and trimming. Across this sample there are some 240,000 clones, with roughly 85% seen only once. The top ten constitute about 7% of the sample.

In the case of this clone: The target of this receptor is not known. Base-call qualities are not available, and no considerably larger clone is one nucleotide away.

Enrolling through a virtual design, the prospective study's participants ranged in age from roughly 18 to 90 years and lived across 24 United States geographic areas. To assign participants to cohorts, the prospective study relied on clinical history that participants themselves reported in a screening survey and a study questionnaire. Exposed participants had been in contact, within 2 weeks of entering the study, with a person who had a PCR-confirmed or clinician-diagnosed case of COVID-19. Each participant in the prospective study had whole blood, serum and a nasopharyngeal or oropharyngeal swab collected by mobile phlebotomists. Additional blood draws and questionnaires over an approximately 2-month period could optionally be provided by prospective study participants. Before DNA extraction, prospective study blood samples were shipped either frozen or at room temperature.

The sample taken for sequencing was PBMCs or T cells enriched from blood (not recorded which). The sequence joins TRBV19 to TRBJ2-3, with TRBD1 tentatively as D gene (6 bases match). The sequence came from a woman aged 50 to 60 who had been exposed to COVID-19. This receptor has the CDR3 CASSREQGAADTQYF. The DNA sequence reads TGTGCCAGTAGCAGGGAACAGGGCGCGGCAGATACGCAGTATTTT.